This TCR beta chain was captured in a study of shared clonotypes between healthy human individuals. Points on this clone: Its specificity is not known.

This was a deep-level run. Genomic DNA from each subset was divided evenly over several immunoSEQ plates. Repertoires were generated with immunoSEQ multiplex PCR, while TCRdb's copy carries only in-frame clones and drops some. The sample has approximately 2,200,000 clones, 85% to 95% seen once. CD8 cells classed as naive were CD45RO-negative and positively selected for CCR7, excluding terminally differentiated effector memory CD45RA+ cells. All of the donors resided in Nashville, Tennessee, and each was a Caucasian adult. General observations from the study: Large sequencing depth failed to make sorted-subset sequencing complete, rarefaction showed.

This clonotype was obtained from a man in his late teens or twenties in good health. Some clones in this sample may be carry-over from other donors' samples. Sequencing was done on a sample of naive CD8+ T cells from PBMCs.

Here the CDR3 reads CASSLRQDYEQYF. The DNA of the CDR3 is TGTGCCAGCAGCCTCAGACAGGACTACGAGCAGTACTTC. The V and J genes are TRBV14 and TRBJ2-7, with D possibly being TRBD1 (6 bases). Germline V gives CDR1 SGHDN, CDR2 FVKESK. The CDR3 totals 13 residues. The ends were cut back, 4 bases at V and 3 bases at J, with 10 bases in the middle.